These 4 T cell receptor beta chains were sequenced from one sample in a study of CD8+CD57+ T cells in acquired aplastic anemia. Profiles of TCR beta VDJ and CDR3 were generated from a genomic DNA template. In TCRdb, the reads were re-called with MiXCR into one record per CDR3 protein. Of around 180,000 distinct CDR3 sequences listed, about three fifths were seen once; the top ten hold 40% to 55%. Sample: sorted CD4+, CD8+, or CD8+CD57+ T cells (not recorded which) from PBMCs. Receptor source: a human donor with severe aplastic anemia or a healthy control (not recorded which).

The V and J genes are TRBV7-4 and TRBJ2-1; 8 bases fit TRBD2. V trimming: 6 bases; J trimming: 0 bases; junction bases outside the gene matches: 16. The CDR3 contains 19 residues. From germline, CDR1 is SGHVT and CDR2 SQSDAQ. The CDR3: CASRGQLAARPSSYNEQFF. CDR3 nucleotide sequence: TGTGCCAGCAGGGGACAACTAGCGGCTAGACCGAGCTCCTACAATGAGCAGTTCTTC.

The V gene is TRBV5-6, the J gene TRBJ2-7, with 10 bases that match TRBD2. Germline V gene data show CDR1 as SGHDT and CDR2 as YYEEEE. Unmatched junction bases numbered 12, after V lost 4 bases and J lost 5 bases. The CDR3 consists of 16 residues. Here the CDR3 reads CASSPTSSGSVHEQYF. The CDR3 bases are TGTGCCAGCAGCCCGACATCTAGCGGGAGCGTCCACGAGCAGTACTTC.

The CDR3 protein is CATRDGLDGYTF. In nucleotides, the CDR3 is TGTGCCACCAGGGACGGGCTGGATGGCTACACCTTC. The rearrangement joins TRBV15 to TRBJ1-2, with D uncertain. Trimming shortened V by 6 bases and J by 6 bases, and 11 bases separated the two germline ends. The CDR3 spans 12 residues. Looked up from germline, CDR1 is LNHNV and CDR2 is YYDKDF (reference sequence).

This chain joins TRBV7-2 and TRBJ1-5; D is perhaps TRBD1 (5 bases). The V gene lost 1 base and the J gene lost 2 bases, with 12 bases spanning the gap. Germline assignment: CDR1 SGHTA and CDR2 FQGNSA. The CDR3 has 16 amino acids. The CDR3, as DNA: TGTGCCAGCAGCTTAGAGAGGGGCCGGGGCAATCAGCCCCAGCATTTT. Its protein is CASSLERGRGNQPQHF.